Below are 14 T cell receptor beta chains sequenced from a single sample in a study of blood T cell repertoires in COVID-19. Measured with immunoSEQ multiplex PCR; TCRdb has only the in-frame clones, and not every one. The sample records 250,000 to 350,000 clones, about 86% being singletons. Sample: peripheral blood. These receptors came from a woman between 50 and 59 years old with acute or convalescent COVID-19.

This clone has only one observation. The same CDR3 is also encoded by other DNA sequences in this sample. The rearrangement joins TRBV5-1 to TRBJ1-1; TRBD1 agrees at 7 bases. V lost 0 bases, J lost 5 bases, and 4 bases stayed unmatched. The CDR3 is made up of 14 amino acids. CDR1 SGHRS and CDR2 YFSETQ come from the germline V gene. The DNA for the CDR3 is TGCGCCAGCAGCTTGGGACAGGGTGGGACTGAAGCTTTCTTT. Its protein is CASSLGQGGTEAFF.

The chain carries TRBV7-2 and TRBJ1-2; D unclear. CDR3 length: 13 residues. Germline values: CDR1 SGHTA, CDR2 FQGNSA. Between the trimmed V and J ends, which lost 3 bases and 2 bases, there was a span of 7 bases. CDR3 coding DNA: TGTGCCAGCAGCTTTAGGAGGAACTATGGCTACACCTTC. Protein: CASSFRRNYGYTF.

The chain couples TRBV7-2 to TRBJ1-4; D remains ambiguous. Germline CDR1 SGHTA, CDR2 FQGNSA. V dropped 2 bases and J dropped 4 bases, with 11 bases sitting between them. This CDR3 region has 15 residues. In nucleotides, the CDR3 is TGTGCCAGCAGCTTACTCGGACTCCTTAATGAAAAACTGTTTTTT. Translation: CASSLLGLLNEKLFF.

This clone was picked up one time. This rearrangement joins TRBV7-3 to TRBJ2-5, with 9 bases matching TRBD1. The V gene end was trimmed by 8 bases and the J gene end by 2 bases; junction bases not matched to a gene: 9. This CDR3 has 15 amino acids. The V gene's germline CDR1 is SGHTA and CDR2 FQGTGA. The CDR3 protein is CASPRYDRGQETQYF. The CDR3 DNA reads as TGTGCCAGCCCCCGCTATGACAGGGGGCAAGAGACCCAGTACTTC.

CDR3 amino acids: CASSLDRVTLDEQFF. The CDR3 region has the DNA TGTGCCAGCAGCTTAGACAGGGTAACCCTCGATGAGCAGTTCTTC. V and J are TRBV5-8 and TRBJ2-1, with TRBD1 identical over 7 bases. Germline V gene sequence: CDR1 SGHTS, CDR2 YDEGEE. Unmatched junction bases numbered 10, after V lost 2 bases and J lost 8 bases. This CDR3 is built from 15 residues.

This chain links TRBV4-1 with TRBJ1-1; a weak D match, TRBD1 (6 bases). The CDR3 loop spans 15 amino acids. Trimming removed 3 bases from V and 0 bases from J, with 11 bases in between. CDR1 is MGHRA, CDR2 YSYEKL, per germline. DNA for the CDR3: TGCGCCAGCAGCCAGGACAGTTTCATGAACACTGAAGCTTTCTTT. Amino acid sequence: CASSQDSFMNTEAFF.

The chain couples TRBV2 to TRBJ2-7, with TRBD2 identical over 15 bases. The length of the CDR3 is 15 residues. Germline CDR1 is SNHLY and CDR2 is FYNNEI. The trim removed 6 bases at V and 3 bases at J, leaving 3 bases unmatched. Here the CDR3 reads CASSGLAGGGYEQYF. CDR3 nucleotide sequence: TGTGCCAGCAGCGGACTAGCGGGAGGGGGCTACGAGCAGTACTTC.

The chain combines TRBV30 with TRBJ1-2; weak D call: TRBD1 (5 bases). Germline V gene lookup returns CDR1 GTSNPN and CDR2 SVGIG (reference sequence). This CDR3 has 13 amino acids. V was cut by 2 bases and J by 4 bases, with 11 bases left in between. The chain's CDR3 is CAWSSDSFYGYTF. CDR3 coding DNA: TGTGCCTGGAGTTCCGACAGCTTCTATGGCTACACCTTC.

This rearrangement joins TRBV2 to TRBJ2-3; tentatively, D is TRBD2 (7 bases). Germline CDR1 is SNHLY and CDR2 is FYNNEI. Trimming cost V 1 base and J 2 bases, with 13 bases left between them. The CDR3 covers 16 residues. In DNA, the CDR3 is TGTGCCAGCAGTGAAGGTGGGCGGGGGCCCACAGATACGCAGTATTTT. This sequence encodes CASSEGGRGPTDTQYF. Combining the CDR3 with reference TRBV2 and TRBJ2-3 gives the whole variable domain EPEVTQTPSHQVTQMGQEVILRCVPISNHLYFYWYRQILGQKVEFLVSFYNNEISEKSEIFDDQFSVERPDGSNFTLKIRSTKLEDSAMYFCASSEGGRGPTDTQYFGPGTRLTVL.

V gene TRBV7-9 combines with J gene TRBJ1-2, with D possibly TRBD1 on 5 matching bases. This CDR3 spans 14 amino acids. Per germline, CDR1 SEHNR and CDR2 FQNEAQ (reference sequence). Trimming cost V 5 bases and J 2 bases, with 12 bases left between them. The CDR3: CASSEAGRNYGYTF. CDR3 DNA: TGTGCCAGCAGCGAAGCGGGACGGAACTATGGCTACACCTTC.

V is TRBV30 and J is TRBJ1-3; D possibly corresponds to TRBD1 (5 bases). The CDR3 loop spans 13 amino acids. The germline CDR1 and CDR2 sequences are GTSNPN and SVGIG (reference sequence). The ends were cut back, 4 bases at V and 1 base at J, with 8 bases in the middle. CDR3 DNA: TGTGCCTGGATGGGGCTGTCTGGAAACACCATATATTTT. Protein product: CAWMGLSGNTIYF.

The chain recombines TRBV6-1 with TRBJ2-2; D may be TRBD2 (6 bases). Germline assignment: CDR1 MNHNS and CDR2 SASEGT. Deletions cut 8 bases from V and 5 bases from J, with 12 bases between. The CDR3 runs to 13 residues. In DNA, the CDR3 is TGTGCCAGCTCCGGGGGTGGAACCGGGGAGCTGTTTTTT. It translates to CASSGGGTGELFF.

The genes are TRBV10-3 and TRBJ2-5; possible D gene TRBD2, 5 bases. V was trimmed by 0 bases and J by 5 bases, leaving 10 bases between them. CDR3 length equals 14 residues. CDR1 and CDR2 from the germline V gene are ENHRY and SYGVKD. In DNA, the CDR3 is TGTGCCATCAGTGAGTCACGGGGATCGGAGACCCAGTACTTC. The encoded protein is CAISESRGSETQYF.

CDR3 protein: CASSSQANTEAFF. As DNA, the CDR3 is TGTGCCAGCAGCTCGCAGGCGAACACTGAAGCTTTCTTT. The chain is built from TRBV7-9 and TRBJ1-1; no reliable D call. The germline V gene encodes CDR1 SEHNR and CDR2 FQNEAQ (reference sequence). The CDR3 runs 13 residues. The V end was cut by 4 bases, the J end by 1 base, with 7 bases between.